The next 17 T cell receptor beta chains were all read from a single sample in a study of T cell responses to AZD1222 COVID-19 vaccine. Clones were read by immunoSEQ multiplex PCR, and TCRdb kept only the in-frame ones, dropping some. This table holds tens of thousands of clones, approximately 90% found once. Sequencing was performed on peripheral blood, taken 28 days after the second dose of the MenACWY control vaccine. These receptors were obtained from an adult who received the MenACWY meningococcal vaccine as a control.

This rearrangement joins TRBV6-1 to TRBJ1-5, with 9 bases matching TRBD1. Germline loops: CDR1 MNHNS, CDR2 SASEGT. V shed 0 bases, J shed 7 bases, and the junction held 7 bases outside the gene matches. The CDR3 totals 16 residues. CDR3 protein: CASSEAKGTGLQPQHF. The CDR3 DNA reads as TGTGCCAGCAGTGAAGCTAAGGGGACAGGGCTACAGCCCCAGCATTTT.

The chain joins TRBV20-1 to TRBJ1-1; unclear D gene. The length of the CDR3 is 17 residues. The V gene lost 3 bases and the J gene lost 3 bases, with 23 bases spanning the gap. CDR1 DFQATT and CDR2 SNEGSKA come from the germline V gene (reference sequence). The CDR3 sequence is CSASKLGTPVGYTEAFF. CDR3 DNA: TGCAGTGCTAGTAAACTCGGTACACCGGTTGGGTACACTGAAGCTTTCTTT.

CDR3 sequence (DNA): TGTGCCAGCAGCGTTGAGACAGGGTTTTCCTACGAGCAGTACTTC. It codes for CASSVETGFSYEQYF. The chain has TRBV7-8 and TRBJ2-7, with 7 bases that match TRBD1. The length of the CDR3 is 15 residues. Unmatched junction bases numbered 8, after V lost 5 bases and J lost 1 base. The germline CDR1 and CDR2 sequences are SGHVS and FQNEAQ.

This rearrangement joins TRBV9 to TRBJ1-4; no firm D call. The CDR3 has 14 amino acids. V was trimmed by 4 bases and J by 5 bases, leaving 12 bases between them. CDR1 SGDLS and CDR2 YYNGEE come from the germline V gene. The CDR3 region has the DNA TGTGCCAGCAGCCCCGAGGGTACGAATGAAAAACTGTTTTTT. It codes for CASSPEGTNEKLFF.

The gene calls are TRBV7-2 and TRBJ1-2; D possibly corresponds to TRBD1 (5 bases). Deletions cut 5 bases from V and 6 bases from J, with 16 bases between. In germline, CDR1 is SGHTA, CDR2 FQGNSA. This CDR3 has 14 residues. CDR3 bases: TGTGCCAGCAGCAAAAGGCAGGGCGGTGATGGCTACACCTTC. This translates into CASSKRQGGDGYTF.

This clone was found a few times. V and J are TRBV2 and TRBJ2-7; 9 nucleotides align to TRBD1. The CDR3 has 15 amino acids. V trimming: 6 bases; J trimming: 1 base; junction bases outside the gene matches: 7. Germline CDR1 is SNHLY and CDR2 is FYNNEI. The CDR3: CASRQQGATSYEQYF. In DNA, the CDR3 is TGTGCCAGCAGGCAACAGGGGGCTACGTCCTACGAGCAGTACTTC.

A single count supports this clone. CDR3 residues: CASRASGTNTEAFF. In DNA, the CDR3 is TGTGCCAGCAGGGCGTCTGGGACGAACACTGAAGCTTTCTTT. V is TRBV6-4 and J is TRBJ1-1, with D possibly being TRBD1 (5 bases). The CDR3 extends over 14 amino acids. V was clipped by 6 bases and J by 1 base, with 12 bases between them. Germline-derived CDR1 and CDR2 are MRHNA and SNTAGT.

By share of the sample, this clone is medium-sized. The chain combines TRBV9 with TRBJ1-2; 7 bases line up with TRBD1. The junction had 13 bases not matched to a gene; V was cut back by 3 bases and J by 5 bases. The germline V gene encodes CDR1 SGDLS and CDR2 YYNGEE. This CDR3 region has 16 residues. The CDR3 sequence: CASSGTGTDSPYGYTF. For the CDR3, the DNA is TGTGCCAGCAGCGGTACCGGGACAGATTCCCCATATGGCTACACCTTC.

The chain couples TRBV12-3 or TRBV12-4 to TRBJ1-6; D perhaps matches TRBD1 (6 bases). Trimming shortened V by 5 bases and J by 10 bases, and 12 bases separated the two germline ends. This CDR3 spans 13 amino acids. CDR3 region: CASSRGGGSPLHF. CDR3 coding DNA: TGTGCCAGCAGTAGGGGGGGAGGGTCACCCCTCCACTTT.

The CDR3 coding sequence is TGTGCCAGCATTCCCACCGGGACAGGGGGCACCCAGTACTTC. Translating it yields CASIPTGTGGTQYF. The V and J genes are TRBV6-5 and TRBJ2-5, with 12 bases aligning to TRBD1. Germline values: CDR1 MNHEY, CDR2 SVGAGI. V lost 7 bases and J lost 8; bases outside the gene matches: 8. The CDR3 has 14 residues.

This chain links TRBV25-1 with TRBJ1-4; D might be TRBD1 (6 bases). Germline CDR1 is MGHDK and CDR2 is SYGVNS. The CDR3 sequence is 12 residues long. The V gene lost 4 bases and the J gene lost 10 bases, with 10 bases spanning the gap. CDR3 nucleotides: TGTGCCAGCAGTGCGGGACACCGAAAACTGTTTTTT. It codes for CASSAGHRKLFF.

The chain couples TRBV28 to TRBJ2-3, with 10 bases that match TRBD1. This CDR3 contains 15 residues. Germline-derived CDR1 and CDR2 are MDHEN and SYDVKM. With V trimmed by 6 bases and J by 9 bases, 12 bases remained unmatched. CDR3: CASRFRDRGRSTQYF. The CDR3, as DNA: TGTGCCAGCAGGTTCCGGGACAGGGGCCGAAGCACGCAGTATTTT.

This chain uses TRBV5-5 with TRBJ1-2; tentative D call: TRBD1 (5 bases). CDR3 length equals 15 residues. V dropped 3 bases and J dropped 5 bases, with 17 bases sitting between them. Germline values: CDR1 SGHKS, CDR2 YYEKEE (reference sequence). CDR3 DNA sequence: TGTGCCAGCAGCTCTTCCCGGGGGGAGATTTATGGCTACACCTTC. Protein product: CASSSSRGEIYGYTF.

The chain joins TRBV12-3 or TRBV12-4 to TRBJ1-5, with TRBD1 as a possible D gene (6 bases). V was clipped by 5 bases and J by 10 bases, with 12 bases between them. CDR3 length: 12 amino acids. In DNA, the CDR3 is TGTGCCAGCAGTCTCGGACAGTCACCCCAGCATTTT. Residues: CASSLGQSPQHF.

The chain carries TRBV28 and TRBJ1-6, with 8 bases that match TRBD1. Germline CDR1 reads MDHEN; CDR2 reads SYDVKM. This CDR3 is 17 amino acids long. J gave up 7 bases and V 4 bases, and 12 bases lay outside the gene matches. The CDR3 DNA follows: TGTGCCAGCAGTTCGCCAGCCACAGGGGGGAGGAATTCACCCCTCCACTTT. It translates to CASSSPATGGRNSPLHF.

The chain is built from TRBV18 and TRBJ2-7; no clear D. The CDR3 totals 13 residues. The germline V and J ends were trimmed by 3 bases and 9 bases, with 15 bases remaining between them. CDR1 and CDR2 from the germline V gene are KGHSH and LQKENI. DNA for the CDR3: TGTGCCAGCTCACCCCAGGACCGCGGAGCGCAGTACTTC. Translated, it gives CASSPQDRGAQYF.

The rearrangement joins TRBV7-2 to TRBJ2-7; D not certain. Germline values: CDR1 SGHTA, CDR2 FQGNSA. The CDR3 is 13 residues long. V was shortened by 5 bases and J by 6 bases, with 14 bases between the two germline ends. In DNA form, the CDR3 reads TGTGCCAGCAGCCTAGAGTCTATGCGCGAGCAGTACTTC. Amino acids: CASSLESMREQYF.